This T cell receptor beta chain was captured in a study of cytomegalovirus exposure and HLA in healthy donors (dated by TCRdb to 2016 to 2017). With regard to the full study: The 650 to 750 repertoires of the first cohort and the roughly 120 validation repertoires were produced on the same platform, according to a later analysis. Besides the first cohort of roughly 700 subjects, a separate validation cohort made up of 120 different subjects was used. To predict cytomegalovirus infection status, the study combined high-throughput TCR immunosequencing, statistical association of individual TCRs with disease status, and machine learning. The aim of the study was to test whether cataloging public T cell receptors could identify signatures of past pathogen exposure.

Overall results and qualifications from the work: In a later analysis, TCRs clustered in the first cohort were found to also tend to co-occur in the roughly 130 validation repertoires, with about 94% of cluster scores above 0. While some public TCRs were present in many individuals, most TCR sequences turned up only very rarely across donors. The authors suggested that the approach could potentially be extended to other disease states and immunological phenotypes. In the study, approximately 160 TCR beta chains were listed as associated with cytomegalovirus. The classifier was reported to diagnose cytomegalovirus status with high specificity and sensitivity in both the original cohort and the validation cohort. In vitro tests confirmed that a few of the cytomegalovirus-associated TCR beta chains recognize cytomegalovirus antigens. All 110 or so repertoires were used to score co-occurrence in the validation cohort in a later analysis, because that analysis had no HLA typing for the cohort.

This clone was seen more than once but under ten times. No antigen is known for it. Base quality data are lacking; no much larger clone is found one base away. The cysteine opens and the phenylalanine closes a CDR3 of 14 amino acids. Only the CDR3 region is kept as DNA, spanning 42 bases read in frame from base 1. V gives up 6 bases and J gives up 0 bases, and the segment between their germline ends measures 12 bases. Looking up the germline V gene yields CDR1 SNHLY and CDR2 FYNNEI. The library was prepared using the immunoSEQ multiplex PCR assay. The study's processing was this. A statistical classification framework was developed to diagnose cytomegalovirus status using the catalog of TCR beta chain sequences. This immuneACCESS table, as held by TCRdb, lists in-frame sequences with V and J called but not all clones. Of the missing ones, under half trace to an unresolved V gene in checked studies; the others have no known cause. V and J calls plus clone size are reproduced from that table; the DNA served to infer D and trimming. In this sample the table shows under 200,000 clones, roughly 84% of which occur a single time. The top ten hold over 5.5% of the sample.

The donors belonged to the validation cohort of about 120 subjects, which was separate from the roughly 700-subject first cohort. This clonotype was sampled from a man aged 18-30 years in good health and CMV-seropositive. The sample comprised PBMCs. The sequence is built from TRBV2 and TRBJ2-7; a weak D assignment points to TRBD2 (5 bases agree). CDR3 region: CASRNGESSYEQYF. The DNA sequence is as follows: TGTGCCAGCAGGAACGGGGAAAGCTCCTACGAGCAGTACTTC.